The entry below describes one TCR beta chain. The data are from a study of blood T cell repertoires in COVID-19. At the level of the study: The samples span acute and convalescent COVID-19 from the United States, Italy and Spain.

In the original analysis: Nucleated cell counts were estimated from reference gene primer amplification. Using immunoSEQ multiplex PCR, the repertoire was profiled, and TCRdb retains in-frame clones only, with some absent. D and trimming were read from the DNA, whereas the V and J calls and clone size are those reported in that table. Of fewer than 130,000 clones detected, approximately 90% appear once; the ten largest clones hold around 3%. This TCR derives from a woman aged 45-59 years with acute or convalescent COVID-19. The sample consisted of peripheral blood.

The CDR3: CAWSLWTGSYEQYF. The CDR3 DNA is TGTGCCTGGAGTTTGTGGACAGGGAGCTACGAGCAGTACTTC. The V gene is TRBV30, the J gene TRBJ2-7; 8 positions match TRBD1. The CDR3 spans 14 residues. V lost 2 bases, J lost 3 bases, and 6 bases stayed unmatched. Germline values: CDR1 GTSNPN, CDR2 SVGIG (reference sequence).